The 26 T cell receptor beta chains in this list originate from one sample, sequenced in a study of neurological immune-mediated disorders. TCRdb re-analysed the 5' RACE reads in MiXCR, keeping a single row per CDR3 protein. Of tens of thousands of distinct CDR3 sequences listed, 11% were seen once; the top ten hold 3% to 4.5%. Time point denoted: technical triplicate 1. What was sequenced was PBMCs. These TCRs come from a man between 60 and 75 years old with HTLV-1-associated myelopathy (HAM/TSP).

The V gene is TRBV25-1, the J gene TRBJ2-5; the match to TRBD2 covers 15 bases. J lost 3 bases, V lost 4 bases, and 3 bases had no gene match. Per germline, CDR1 MGHDK and CDR2 SYGVNS. The CDR3 extends over 16 amino acids. This CDR3 reads CASSGGLAGGKETQYF. The CDR3 DNA follows: TGTGCCAGCAGTGGGGGACTAGCGGGAGGAAAAGAGACCCAGTACTTC.

By share, this clonotype ranks as medium-sized. The CDR3 region is CASSLSGINSGNTIYF. As DNA, the CDR3 is TGTGCCAGCAGCTTGAGTGGAATCAACTCTGGAAACACCATATATTTT. This rearrangement joins TRBV7-2 to TRBJ1-3, with D unresolved. Germline V gene sequence: CDR1 SGHTA, CDR2 FQGNSA. This CDR3 is 16 amino acids long. Trimming stripped 3 bases from V and 0 bases from J, with 12 bases between. Filled out from reference TRBV7-2 and TRBJ1-3, the complete variable domain reads GAGVSQSPSNKVTEKGKDVELRCDPISGHTALYWYRQSLGQGLEFLIYFQGNSAPDKSGLPSDRFSAERTGGSVSTLTIQRTQQEDSAVYLCASSLSGINSGNTIYFGEGSWLTVV.

This clonotype was observed many times. The J gene is TRBJ2-3, the V gene TRBV7-2, with D unresolved. With 5 bases removed from V and 5 bases from J, the gap between germline ends came to 11 bases. This CDR3 has 13 residues. Germline-derived CDR1 and CDR2 are SGHTA and FQGNSA. CDR3 DNA: TGTGCCAGCAGCAAAGGGCCCAGAGATACGCAGTATTTT. Its protein product is CASSKGPRDTQYF.

This clonotype was observed at least ten times. The CDR3 nucleotides are TGCGCCAGCAGCTTGGGAGAGAGCGGGAGGGGCGAGCAGTACTTC. This codes for CASSLGESGRGEQYF. The J gene is TRBJ2-7, the V gene TRBV5-1; the match to TRBD2 covers 10 bases. The germline V gene encodes CDR1 SGHRS and CDR2 YFSETQ. This CDR3 has 15 residues. V dropped 0 bases and J dropped 6; count of bases not matched to a gene: 6.

This clonotype was seen ten or more times. V is TRBV6-5 and J is TRBJ1-3; 9 nucleotides agree with TRBD1. Germline V gene sequence: CDR1 MNHEY, CDR2 SVGAGI. The V and J ends lost 8 bases and 11 bases, in that order; junction bases with no gene match: 7. The CDR3 is 12 amino acids. The CDR3 DNA reads TGTGCCAGCGGGACAGGGAAGGGCGCCATATATTTT. Encoded protein: CASGTGKGAIYF.

This clonotype was counted ten times or more. V and J are TRBV29-1 and TRBJ2-1; no definite D call. The germline V gene has CDR1 SQVTM and CDR2 ANQGSEA. V lost 0 bases to trimming and J lost 6 bases, with 3 bases between them. This CDR3 comprises 11 residues. The CDR3 bases are TGCAGCGTTGAAGAACCCAATGAGCAGTTCTTC. It yields the protein CSVEEPNEQFF.

The table lists this clonotype with many counts. This rearrangement joins TRBV20-1 to TRBJ2-3; D may be TRBD1 (5 bases). There are 14 residues in the CDR3. V was pared by 2 bases and J by 1 base, with 10 bases between. The germline V gene encodes CDR1 DFQATT and CDR2 SNEGSKA (reference sequence). CDR3 nucleotide sequence: TGCAGTGCTAGACGCACAGGCGGCACAGATACGCAGTATTTT. Translation gives CSARRTGGTDTQYF.

In this sample, this clonotype turned up many times. V and J are TRBV7-2 and TRBJ2-1; TRBD2 might be the D (5 bases). The V and J ends lost 0 bases and 9 bases respectively, with 9 bases between them. The length of the CDR3 is 13 residues. Looked up from germline, CDR1 is SGHTA and CDR2 is FQGNSA. This chain's CDR3 is CASSLAGISEQFF. In nucleotides, the CDR3 is TGTGCCAGCAGCTTAGCCGGGATCTCTGAGCAGTTCTTC.

This clonotype has at least ten counts. This chain connects TRBV7-2 to TRBJ2-1, with TRBD1 identical over 11 bases. The germline CDR1 and CDR2 sequences are SGHTA and FQGNSA. The V and J ends lost 5 bases and 5 bases, in that order; junction bases with no gene match: 5. CDR3 size: 15 residues. The CDR3 protein is CASSLGQGGHNEQFF. Here the CDR3 DNA reads TGTGCCAGCAGCCTGGGACAGGGGGGCCACAATGAGCAGTTCTTC.

This clonotype was recorded many times. This rearrangement joins TRBV20-1 to TRBJ1-2; 8 bases fit TRBD1. Germline V lookup: CDR1 DFQATT, CDR2 SNEGSKA (reference sequence). This CDR3 has 13 amino acids. With 3 bases clipped from V and 7 bases from J, the junction kept 7 bases outside the gene matches. The CDR3 loop is CSASPQGEIGYTF. DNA of the CDR3: TGCAGTGCTAGCCCACAGGGGGAGATTGGCTACACCTTC.

This clonotype was recorded at least ten times. This chain links TRBV20-1 with TRBJ1-1, with a weak D call TRBD1 (5 bases). This CDR3 is 13 amino acids long. The germline gives CDR1 DFQATT, CDR2 SNEGSKA (reference sequence). Trimming pared 5 bases from V and 6 bases from J, leaving 16 bases between. The CDR3 region is CSARPTGTPEAFF. CDR3 DNA sequence: TGCAGTGCTCGCCCGACGGGGACCCCTGAAGCTTTCTTT.

Many counts were recorded for this clonotype. The rearrangement uses TRBV6-5 and TRBJ2-1, with 7 bases identical to TRBD1. CDR3 length equals 15 residues. The germline V gene has CDR1 MNHEY and CDR2 SVGAGI. Trimming took 5 bases from V and 7 from J; bases not matched to a gene: 11. The chain's CDR3 is CASSRLRGLWNEQFF. CDR3 sequence (DNA): TGTGCCAGCAGTCGGTTAAGGGGGCTCTGGAATGAGCAGTTCTTC.

Ten or more counts support this clonotype. The chain joins TRBV7-2 to TRBJ2-2; no clear D gene. The V end was cut by 2 bases, the J end by 7 bases, with 17 bases between. CDR1 and CDR2 (germline): SGHTA, FQGNSA. This CDR3 is 16 amino acids long. CDR3 sequence reads: CASSLISGHLGGELFF. CDR3 sequence (DNA): TGTGCCAGCAGCTTAATTTCCGGGCACCTGGGCGGGGAGCTGTTTTTT.

This clonotype was detected ten times or more. V gene TRBV5-1 combines with J gene TRBJ2-7; 13 positions match TRBD2. CDR3 size: 16 residues. V lost 0 bases, J lost 7 bases, and 7 bases stayed unmatched. Germline CDR1 SGHRS, CDR2 YFSETQ. DNA of the CDR3: TGCGCCAGCAGCTTGGAACAACCGGGACTAGCGGGGGAGCAGTACTTC. Encoded protein: CASSLEQPGLAGEQYF.

This clonotype has at least ten counts. This sequence joins TRBV7-2 and TRBJ1-3; D ambiguous. This CDR3 spans 14 amino acids. V dropped 4 bases and J dropped 4 bases, with 11 bases sitting between them. Germline lookup yields CDR1 SGHTA and CDR2 FQGNSA. CDR3 amino acids: CASSSPRAGNTIYF. The DNA of the CDR3 is TGTGCCAGCAGCTCCCCTCGAGCAGGAAACACCATATATTTT.

This clonotype was detected a few times. V is TRBV29-1 and J is TRBJ2-3; the match to TRBD1 covers 7 bases. J gave up 6 bases and V 4 bases, and 4 bases lay outside the gene matches. Germline CDR1 and CDR2: SQVTM and ANQGSEA. CDR3 length: 12 amino acids. CDR3 in amino acids: CSVGRRGDTQYF. For the CDR3, the DNA is TGCAGCGTTGGTCGCAGGGGGGATACGCAGTATTTT.

Ten or more counts support this clonotype. This sequence joins TRBV5-1 and TRBJ1-1, with D perhaps TRBD1 (6 bases). Germline lookup yields CDR1 SGHRS and CDR2 YFSETQ. V lost 5 bases and J 4 bases, leaving 18 bases between the germline ends. The CDR3 spans 15 residues. CDR3 nucleotide sequence: TGCGCCAGCAGTTTTACCCCAGGGGTTGGCACTGAAGCTTTCTTT. Translated: CASSFTPGVGTEAFF.

This clonotype has ten or more counts. The CDR3: CASSVYRGSGANVLTF. The CDR3 DNA follows: TGTGCCAGCAGCGTCTACCGAGGCTCTGGGGCCAACGTCCTGACTTTC. The chain uses TRBV6-1 and TRBJ2-6, with no clear D. Between the trimmed V and J ends, which lost 6 bases and 0 bases, there was a span of 12 bases. Germline-derived CDR1 and CDR2 are MNHNS and SASEGT. The CDR3 contains 16 residues.

In this sample, this clonotype turned up many times. The chain uses TRBV4-1 and TRBJ1-2; D perhaps matches TRBD1 (5 bases). Trimming cost V 0 bases and J 12 bases, with 20 bases left between them. Germline loops: CDR1 MGHRA, CDR2 YSYEKL. This CDR3 contains 15 residues. The CDR3 sequence: CASSQDHGAQGRHTF. The CDR3 DNA sequence: TGCGCCAGCAGCCAAGATCACGGGGCCCAGGGACGACACACCTTC.

This clonotype was seen many times. The rearrangement uses TRBV11-3 and TRBJ2-1; a weak D match, TRBD1 (7 bases). This CDR3 is built from 16 residues. The V end lost 0 bases, the J end lost 8 bases, and 17 bases lay between the germline ends. Germline V gene sequence: CDR1 SGHNT, CDR2 YENEEA. Here the CDR3 reads CASSLDGQGGSDEQFF. CDR3 in DNA: TGTGCCAGCAGCTTAGATGGGCAGGGGGGTTCGGATGAGCAGTTCTTC.

This clonotype was observed a handful of times. The chain couples TRBV10-3 to TRBJ2-3; D is unresolved. The V end was cut by 2 bases, the J end by 5 bases, with 8 bases between. This CDR3 has 13 amino acids. CDR1 ENHRY and CDR2 SYGVKD come from the germline V gene. The CDR3 loop reads CAISEPGKDTQYF. CDR3 DNA sequence: TGTGCCATCAGTGAGCCGGGCAAAGATACGCAGTATTTT.

Ten or more counts support this clonotype. The genes are TRBV20-1 and TRBJ1-1; TRBD1 agrees at 8 bases. The CDR3 length is 13 residues. V dropped 3 bases and J dropped 5; count of bases not matched to a gene: 5. Germline CDR1 and CDR2: DFQATT and SNEGSKA (reference sequence). CDR3 protein: CSASGQGWTEAFF. The CDR3 region has the DNA TGCAGTGCTAGCGGACAGGGATGGACTGAAGCTTTCTTT.

This clonotype was counted ten times or more. The chain uses TRBV27 and TRBJ2-1; no reliable D call. Trimming pared 2 bases from V and 0 bases from J, leaving 11 bases between. Germline values: CDR1 MNHEY, CDR2 SMNVEV (reference sequence). The CDR3 is 16 amino acids. The DNA of the CDR3 is TGTGCCAGCAGTTTAGGGTTCACGAGCTCCTACAATGAGCAGTTCTTC. Amino acids: CASSLGFTSSYNEQFF.

This clonotype was detected ten times or more. The rearrangement uses TRBV5-1 and TRBJ2-2; D gene unclear. The germline gives CDR1 SGHRS, CDR2 YFSETQ. V was shortened by 0 bases and J by 1 base, with 4 bases between the two germline ends. CDR3 length equals 14 residues. CDR3 sequence: CASSLAGNTGELFF. The CDR3, as DNA: TGCGCCAGCAGCTTGGCAGGGAACACCGGGGAGCTGTTTTTT.

This clonotype has at least ten counts. The V gene is TRBV6-2 or TRBV6-3, the J gene TRBJ2-1; TRBD2 matches 9 bases. The CDR3 totals 17 residues. CDR1 and CDR2 from the germline V gene are MNHEY and SVGEGT. V dropped 1 base and J dropped 2; count of bases not matched to a gene: 6. Written as DNA, the CDR3 is TGTGCCAGCAGTTACTTGGCTAGCGGGATAACCTACAATGAGCAGTTCTTC. Residues: CASSYLASGITYNEQFF.

This clonotype came up many times. V usage is TRBV6-6 and J usage is TRBJ1-2; 7 positions match TRBD1. This CDR3 has 12 residues. CDR1 MNHNY and CDR2 SVGAGI come from the germline V gene (reference sequence). The V and J ends lost 8 bases and 8 bases, in that order; junction bases with no gene match: 8. CDR3 coding DNA: TGTGCCAGCTCCTTCAGGGGGGACGGCTACACCTTC. Translation: CASSFRGDGYTF.